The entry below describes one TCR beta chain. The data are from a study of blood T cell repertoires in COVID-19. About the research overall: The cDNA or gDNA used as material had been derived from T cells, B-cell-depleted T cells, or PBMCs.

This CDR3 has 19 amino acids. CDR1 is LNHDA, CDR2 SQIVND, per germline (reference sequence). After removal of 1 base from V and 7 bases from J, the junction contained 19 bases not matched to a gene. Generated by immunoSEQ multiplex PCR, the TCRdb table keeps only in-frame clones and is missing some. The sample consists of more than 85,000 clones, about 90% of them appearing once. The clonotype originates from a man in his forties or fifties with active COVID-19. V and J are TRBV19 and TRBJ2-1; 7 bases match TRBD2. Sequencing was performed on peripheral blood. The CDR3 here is CASSIGWRGKSTVRNEQFF. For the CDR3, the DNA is TGTGCCAGTAGTATAGGTTGGCGGGGGAAATCGACTGTCCGGAATGAGCAGTTCTTC.